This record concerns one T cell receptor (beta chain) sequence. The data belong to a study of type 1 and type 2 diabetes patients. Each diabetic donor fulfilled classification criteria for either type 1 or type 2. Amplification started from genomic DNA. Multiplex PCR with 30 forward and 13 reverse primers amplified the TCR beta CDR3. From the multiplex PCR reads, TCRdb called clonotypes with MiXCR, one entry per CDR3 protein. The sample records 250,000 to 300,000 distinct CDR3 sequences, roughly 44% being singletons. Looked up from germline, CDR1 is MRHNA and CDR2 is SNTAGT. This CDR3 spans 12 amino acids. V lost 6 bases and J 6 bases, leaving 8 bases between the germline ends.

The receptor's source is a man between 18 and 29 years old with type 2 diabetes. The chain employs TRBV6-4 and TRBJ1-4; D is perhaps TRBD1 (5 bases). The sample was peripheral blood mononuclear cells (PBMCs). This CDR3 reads CASRGPDEKLFF. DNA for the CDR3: TGTGCCAGCAGGGGGCCTGATGAAAAACTGTTTTTT.